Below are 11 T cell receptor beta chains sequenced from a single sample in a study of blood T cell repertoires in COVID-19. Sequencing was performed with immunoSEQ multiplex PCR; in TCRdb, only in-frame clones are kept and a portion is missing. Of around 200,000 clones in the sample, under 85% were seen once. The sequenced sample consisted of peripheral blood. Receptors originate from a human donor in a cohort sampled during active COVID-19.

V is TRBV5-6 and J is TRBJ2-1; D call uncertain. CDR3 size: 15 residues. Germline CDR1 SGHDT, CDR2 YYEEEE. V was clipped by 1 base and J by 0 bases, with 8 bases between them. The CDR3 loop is CASSLYPSSYNEQFF. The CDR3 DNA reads TGTGCCAGCAGCTTGTATCCCAGCTCCTACAATGAGCAGTTCTTC.

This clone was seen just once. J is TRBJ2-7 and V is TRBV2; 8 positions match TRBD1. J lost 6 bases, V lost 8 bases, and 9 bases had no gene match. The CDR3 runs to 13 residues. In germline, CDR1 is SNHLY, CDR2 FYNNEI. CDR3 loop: CASAARGLIEQYF. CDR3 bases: TGTGCCAGCGCGGCCAGGGGGCTTATCGAGCAGTACTTC.

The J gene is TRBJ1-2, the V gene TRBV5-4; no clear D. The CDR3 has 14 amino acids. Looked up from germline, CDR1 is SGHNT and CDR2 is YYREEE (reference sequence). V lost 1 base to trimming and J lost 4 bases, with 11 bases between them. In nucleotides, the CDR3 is TGTGCCAGCAGCTTGACCACAGCTTCCTATGGCTACACCTTC. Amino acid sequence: CASSLTTASYGYTF.

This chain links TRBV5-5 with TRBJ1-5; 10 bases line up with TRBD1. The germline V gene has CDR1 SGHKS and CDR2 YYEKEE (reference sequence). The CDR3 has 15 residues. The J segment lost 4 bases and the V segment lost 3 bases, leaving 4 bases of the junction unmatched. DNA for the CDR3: TGTGCCAGCAGCTGGGGGACAGGGGAAAATCAGCCCCAGCATTTT. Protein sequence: CASSWGTGENQPQHF.

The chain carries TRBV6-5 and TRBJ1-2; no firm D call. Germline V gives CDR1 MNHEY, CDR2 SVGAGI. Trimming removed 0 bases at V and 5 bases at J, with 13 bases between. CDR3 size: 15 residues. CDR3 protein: CASSYSNLPGYGYTF. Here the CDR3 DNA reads TGTGCCAGCAGTTACTCGAATCTCCCGGGGTATGGCTACACCTTC.

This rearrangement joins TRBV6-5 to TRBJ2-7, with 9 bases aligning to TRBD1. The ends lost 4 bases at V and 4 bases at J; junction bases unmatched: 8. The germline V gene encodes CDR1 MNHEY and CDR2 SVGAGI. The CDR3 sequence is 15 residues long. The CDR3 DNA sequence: TGTGCCAGCAGTTGGAACCGGGACAGGGTGTACGAGCAGTACTTC. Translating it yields CASSWNRDRVYEQYF.

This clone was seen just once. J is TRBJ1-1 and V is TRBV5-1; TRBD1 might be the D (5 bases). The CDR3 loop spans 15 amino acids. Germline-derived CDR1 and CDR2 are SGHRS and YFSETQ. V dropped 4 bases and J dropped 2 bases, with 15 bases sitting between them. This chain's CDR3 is CASSPSAGPNTEAFF. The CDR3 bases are TGCGCCAGCAGCCCGAGTGCAGGGCCCAACACTGAAGCTTTCTTT.

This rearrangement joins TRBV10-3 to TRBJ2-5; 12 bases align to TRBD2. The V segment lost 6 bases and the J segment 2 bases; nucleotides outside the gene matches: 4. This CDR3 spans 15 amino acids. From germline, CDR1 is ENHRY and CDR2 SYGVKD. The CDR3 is CAISGLAGPQETQYF. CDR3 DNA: TGTGCCATCAGCGGACTAGCGGGGCCACAAGAGACCCAGTACTTC.

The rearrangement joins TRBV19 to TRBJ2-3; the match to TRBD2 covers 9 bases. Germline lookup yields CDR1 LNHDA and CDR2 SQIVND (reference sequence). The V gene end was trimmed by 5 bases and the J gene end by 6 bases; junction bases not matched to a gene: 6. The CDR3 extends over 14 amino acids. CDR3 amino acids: CASSASGTRDTQYF. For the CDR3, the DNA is TGTGCCAGTAGTGCTAGCGGGACCCGGGATACGCAGTATTTT.

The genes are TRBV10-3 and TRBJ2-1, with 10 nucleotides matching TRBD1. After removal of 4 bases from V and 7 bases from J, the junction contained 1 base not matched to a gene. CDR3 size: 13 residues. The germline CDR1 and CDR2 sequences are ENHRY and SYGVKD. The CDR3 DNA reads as TGTGCCATCAGTGGGGGACAGGGGAATGAGCAGTTCTTC. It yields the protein CAISGGQGNEQFF.

CDR3 residues: CASSFRQDSYNEQFF. CDR3 DNA: TGTGCCAGCAGTTTTAGGCAGGACTCCTACAATGAGCAGTTCTTC. The gene calls are TRBV6-2 or TRBV6-3 and TRBJ2-1; D call uncertain. The V end was cut by 4 bases, the J end by 0 bases, with 10 bases between. The CDR3 sequence is 15 residues long. Germline-derived CDR1 and CDR2 are MNHEY and SVGEGT.